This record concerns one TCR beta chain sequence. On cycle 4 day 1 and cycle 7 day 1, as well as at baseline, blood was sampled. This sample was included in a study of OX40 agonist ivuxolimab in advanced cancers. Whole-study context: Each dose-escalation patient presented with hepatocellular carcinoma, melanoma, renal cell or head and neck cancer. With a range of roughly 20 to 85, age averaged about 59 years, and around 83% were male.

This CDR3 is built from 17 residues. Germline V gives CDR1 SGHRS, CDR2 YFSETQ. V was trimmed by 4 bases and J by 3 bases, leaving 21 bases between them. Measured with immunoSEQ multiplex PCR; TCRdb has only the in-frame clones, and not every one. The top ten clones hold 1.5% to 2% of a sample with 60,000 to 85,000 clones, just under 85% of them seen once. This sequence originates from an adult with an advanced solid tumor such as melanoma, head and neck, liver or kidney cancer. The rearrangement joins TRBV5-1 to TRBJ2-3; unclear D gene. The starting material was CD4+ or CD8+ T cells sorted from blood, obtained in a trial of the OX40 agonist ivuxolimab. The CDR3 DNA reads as TGCGCCAGCAGCGGACCCACCGGTCTAGGTAGAACAGATACGCAGTATTTT. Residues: CASSGPTGLGRTDTQYF.